This T cell receptor (beta chain) came from a study of regulatory T cells in long-lasting Graves disease. Note on this clonotype: A read error is the likely source, as a far larger clone sits one nucleotide away.

Libraries of TCR beta came from iRepertoire HTBI primers plus Arm-PCR of CDR3 regions. From the multiplex PCR reads, TCRdb called clonotypes with MiXCR, one entry per CDR3 protein. The table has approximately 480,000 distinct CDR3 sequences, around 15% seen once; the top ten hold less than 15%. Time point: newly diagnosed GD, antithyroid drugs for less than 3 months. Generation of the TCR library employed RNA extracted from PBMCs. The same sample was also used in a study of T cells in Graves' hyperthyroidism and ophthalmopathy. Per that study: Most clonotypes that expanded in the thyroid above 0.001 also showed up in blood.

This TCR derives from a man aged 40-49 years with Graves disease. The input for sequencing was peripheral blood mononuclear cells (PBMCs), taken at new diagnosis, from a patient treated with antithyroid drugs.

CDR3 residues: CASSSGRTSADTQYF. CDR3 bases: TGTGCCAGCAGTAGCGGGAGGACTAGCGCAGATACGCAGTATTTT. The chain employs TRBV11-2 and TRBJ2-3; 10 bases are shared with TRBD2. The CDR3 totals 15 residues. Trimming removed 6 bases from V and 4 bases from J; junction bases left unmatched: 7. Germline values: CDR1 SGHAT, CDR2 FQNNGV. The entire variable domain, with the rest obtained from reference TRBV11-2 and TRBJ2-3, is as follows: EAGVAQSPRYKIIEKRQSVAFWCNPISGHATLYWYQQILGQGPKLLIQFQNNGVVDDSQLPKDRFSAERLKGVDSTLKIQPAKLEDSAVYLCASSSGRTSADTQYFGPGTRLTVL.